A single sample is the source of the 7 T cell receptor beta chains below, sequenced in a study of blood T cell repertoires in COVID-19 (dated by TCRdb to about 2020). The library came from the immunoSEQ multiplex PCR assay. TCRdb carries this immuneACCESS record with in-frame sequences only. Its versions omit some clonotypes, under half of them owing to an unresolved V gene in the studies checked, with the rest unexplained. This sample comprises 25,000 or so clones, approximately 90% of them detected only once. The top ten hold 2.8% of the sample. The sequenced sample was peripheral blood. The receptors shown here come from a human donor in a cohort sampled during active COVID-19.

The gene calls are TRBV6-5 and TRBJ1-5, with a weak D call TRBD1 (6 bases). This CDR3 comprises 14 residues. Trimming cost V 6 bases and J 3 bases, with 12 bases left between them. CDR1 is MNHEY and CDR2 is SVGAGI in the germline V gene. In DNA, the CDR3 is TGTGCCAGCAGGCTCGGGACAAACAATCAGCCCCAGCATTTT. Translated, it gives CASRLGTNNQPQHF.

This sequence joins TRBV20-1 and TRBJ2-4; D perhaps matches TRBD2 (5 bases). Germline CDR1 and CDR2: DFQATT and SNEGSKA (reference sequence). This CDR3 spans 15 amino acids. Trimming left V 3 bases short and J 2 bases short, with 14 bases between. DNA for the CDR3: TGCAGTGCTAGTCTAGCTTCTTCCTCCAAAAACATTCAGTACTTC. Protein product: CSASLASSSKNIQYF.

The CDR3 DNA reads TGTGCCACCAGTGCCAACAATGAGCAGTTCTTC. This codes for CATSANNEQFF. The rearrangement uses TRBV24-1 and TRBJ2-1; the D is unclear. V gave up 5 bases and J gave up 5 bases, with 3 bases separating them. CDR1 is KGHDR and CDR2 is SFDVKD in the germline V gene. This CDR3 has 11 amino acids.

The CDR3 nucleotides are TGCGCCAGCAGCTTGGATTCGAATCAGCCCCAGCATTTT. It encodes CASSLDSNQPQHF. The chain joins TRBV5-1 to TRBJ1-5; D is unclear. Germline assignment: CDR1 SGHRS and CDR2 YFSETQ. CDR3 size: 13 residues. Trimming pared 0 bases from V and 4 bases from J, leaving 5 bases between. Full variable domain (outside the CDR3, taken from reference TRBV5-1 and TRBJ1-5): KAGVTQTPRYLIKTRGQQVTLSCSPISGHRSVSWYQQTPGQGLQFLFEYFSETQRNKGNFPGRFSGRQFSNSRSEMNVSTLELGDSALYLCASSLDSNQPQHFGDGTRLSIL.

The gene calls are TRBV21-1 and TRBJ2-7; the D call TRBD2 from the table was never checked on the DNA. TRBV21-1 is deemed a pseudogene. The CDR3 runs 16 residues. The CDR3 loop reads CASSKASGTSGYEQYF. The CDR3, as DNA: TGTGCCAGCAGCAAAGCTTCCGGGACTAGCGGCTACGAGCAGTACTTC.

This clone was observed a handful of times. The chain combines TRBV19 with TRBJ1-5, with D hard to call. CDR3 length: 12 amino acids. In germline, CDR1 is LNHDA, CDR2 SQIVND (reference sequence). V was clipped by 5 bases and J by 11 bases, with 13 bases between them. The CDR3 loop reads CASSEFGLAQHF. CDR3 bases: TGTGCCAGTAGTGAGTTCGGCCTAGCCCAGCATTTT.

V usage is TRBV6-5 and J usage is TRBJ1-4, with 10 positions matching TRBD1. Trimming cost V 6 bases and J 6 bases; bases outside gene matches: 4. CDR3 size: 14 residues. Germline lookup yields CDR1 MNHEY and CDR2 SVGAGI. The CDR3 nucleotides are TGTGCCAGCAGCCGGGACAGGGGAGATGAAAAACTGTTTTTT. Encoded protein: CASSRDRGDEKLFF.